This TCR beta chain was identified during a study of a mutant IDH1 vaccine in newly diagnosed glioma. About the study: Following radiotherapy alone, or alongside temozolomide cycles, vaccination was started after an interval of 4-6 weeks. Receipt of radiotherapy, temozolomide, or both preceded the study, and most received both.

TCRdb keeps only in-frame clones here, not all; method: immunoSEQ multiplex PCR. The sample holds roughly 64,000 clones, 65% to 75% seen once. Time point specified: week 35, safety follow-up. Doses comprised 300 ug of mutant IDH1 20-mer peptide each, plus topical imiquimod. Germline CDR1 MNHEY, CDR2 SMNVEV (reference sequence). The CDR3 contains 12 residues. V lost 5 bases, J lost 5 bases, and 10 bases lay in between. In the case of this clone: Its matching antigen is unknown.

The source of this sequence is a man in his fifties or sixties with glioma. The material sequenced was PBMCs, taken from a glioma patient whose treatment included an IDH1 peptide vaccine. The gene calls are TRBV27 and TRBJ2-7; weak D call: TRBD2 (6 bases). CDR3 coding DNA: TGTGCCAGCAGTCGTTCGGGAGACGAGCAGTACTTC. The encoded protein is CASSRSGDEQYF.